This T cell receptor (beta chain) stems from a study of cytomegalovirus exposure and HLA in healthy donors. Whole-study context: Earlier, roughly 180 million T cells were analyzed, and 117 million unique TCR beta sequences were found among them. Study outcomes and limitations: Likely technical artifact: a cluster of highly shared sequence variants. More clonal expansion characterized HLA-associated TCR beta chains than equally common others in a later analysis.

Concerning this clone: Its antigen is not identified.

This CDR3 comprises 12 residues. The germline V and J ends were trimmed by 8 bases and 7 bases, with 12 bases remaining between them. Per germline, CDR1 MNHNY and CDR2 SVGAGI (reference sequence). At sampling all donors were nominally healthy, likely with unrecorded immune exposures. Both 60 Vbeta primers and 13 Jbeta primers went into the PCR. The assay was immunoSEQ multiplex PCR, and TCRdb's table has in-frame clones only and misses some. The profile covers tens of thousands of clones, with 70% appearing a single time and roughly 21% taken by the ten largest. Input material: PBMCs. The rearrangement joins TRBV6-6 to TRBJ1-5; no definite D call. The clonotype originates from a woman in her sixties or seventies in good health and CMV-seropositive. The CDR3 loop reads CASEGSRQPQHF. In DNA form, the CDR3 reads TGTGCCAGCGAGGGCTCGCGGCAGCCCCAGCATTTT.